This T cell receptor beta chain originates from a study of shared clonotypes between healthy human individuals. The CDR3 runs to 13 residues. V was clipped by 4 bases and J by 8 bases; unmatched bases: 6. Germline V gives CDR1 MGHRA, CDR2 YSYEKL. None of the donors, who were healthy HIV-negative adults, had recently had acute infections or vaccinations. The data were produced by immunoSEQ multiplex PCR, yet TCRdb's version contains in-frame clones alone and is incomplete. The data show 950,000 to 1,100,000 clones, about 80% seen once. The origin of this receptor is a man aged 18-30 years in good health. Some clones in this sample may be carry-over from other donors' samples. Source material: memory CD4+ T cells from PBMCs. Subset given: CD45RA-negative fraction. The V and J genes are TRBV4-1 and TRBJ1-2; 8 bases map to TRBD1. DNA of the CDR3: TGCGCCAGCAGCCTCGGACAGGGAGGCGGCTACACCTTC. This translates into CASSLGQGGGYTF.